This T cell receptor (beta chain) stems from a study of blood T cell repertoires in COVID-19. Clones were read by immunoSEQ multiplex PCR, and TCRdb kept only the in-frame ones, dropping some. The table has about 250,000 clones, 85% seen once. Within 2 weeks before study entry, exposed participants met a COVID-19 case. Germline values: CDR1 SGHRS, CDR2 YFSETQ. The CDR3 runs 13 residues. Trimming removed 0 bases at V and 4 bases at J, with 7 bases between. The rearrangement links TRBV5-1 to TRBJ2-5; D is uncertain. This TCR was recovered from a woman aged 45-60 years who had been exposed to COVID-19. Sequenced material: PBMCs or T cells enriched from blood (not recorded which). The CDR3 here is CASSLDPGETQYF. In nucleotides, the CDR3 is TGCGCCAGCAGCTTGGACCCAGGAGAGACCCAGTACTTC.